The present TCR beta chain was sequenced within a study of a mutant IDH1 vaccine in newly diagnosed glioma. General study findings and limits: Seemingly, pseudoprogression had no relation to changes in the top peripheral T cell clonotypes.

V was pared by 3 bases and J by 2 bases, with 4 bases of the junction left unmatched. Germline V lookup: CDR1 SNHLY, CDR2 FYNNEI. The CDR3 is 15 amino acids. Generated by immunoSEQ multiplex PCR, the TCRdb table keeps only in-frame clones and is missing some. The data hold about 64,000 clones, with about 88% observed a single time. On this clone: Its matching antigen is unknown.

The time point was: week 23, last vaccination. A single vaccine dose contained 300 ug of mutant IDH1 20-mer peptide, and topical imiquimod was used with it. This specimen consisted of PBMCs, obtained from a glioma patient whose treatment included an IDH1 peptide vaccine. The genes are TRBV2 and TRBJ2-1; 7 nucleotides match TRBD2. The clonotype originates from a man aged 30 to 45 with glioma. The CDR3 sequence is CASSDNRGAYNEQFF. DNA for the CDR3: TGTGCCAGCAGTGACAATCGGGGGGCCTACAATGAGCAGTTCTTC.